This T cell receptor beta chain was identified during a study of blood T cell repertoires in COVID-19. Study summary: The United States, Italy and Spain supplied acute and convalescent COVID-19 samples. T cells, B-cell-depleted T cells, or PBMCs provided the cDNA or gDNA that served as material.

Authors' methods: Nucleated cell counts were estimated from reference gene primer amplification. Clones were read by immunoSEQ multiplex PCR, and TCRdb kept only the in-frame ones, dropping some. V and J calls plus clone size are reproduced from that table; the DNA served to infer D and trimming. This table has 45,000 to 65,000 clones, roughly 86% appearing once. The ends were cut back, 4 bases at V and 7 bases at J, with 13 bases in the middle. This CDR3 region has 14 residues. The V gene's germline CDR1 is MNHEY and CDR2 SMNVEV (reference sequence). This sequence originates from a man older than 75 with active or convalescent COVID-19. The sequencing input was peripheral blood. The chain recombines TRBV27 with TRBJ1-4; D ambiguous. The CDR3 DNA reads as TGTGCCAGCAGTTCCACTATCGCGGGTGAAAAACTGTTTTTT. This encodes CASSSTIAGEKLFF.